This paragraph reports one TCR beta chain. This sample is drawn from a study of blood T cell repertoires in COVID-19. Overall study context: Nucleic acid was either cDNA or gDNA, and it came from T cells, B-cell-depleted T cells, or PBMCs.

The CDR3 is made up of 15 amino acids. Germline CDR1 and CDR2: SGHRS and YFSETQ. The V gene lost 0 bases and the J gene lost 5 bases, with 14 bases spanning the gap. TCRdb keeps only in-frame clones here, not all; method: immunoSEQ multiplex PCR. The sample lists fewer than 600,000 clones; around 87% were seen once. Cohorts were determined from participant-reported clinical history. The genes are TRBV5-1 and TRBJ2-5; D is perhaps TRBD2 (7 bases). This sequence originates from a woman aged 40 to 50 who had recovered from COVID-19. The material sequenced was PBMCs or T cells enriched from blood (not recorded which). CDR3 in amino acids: CASSLATGREETQYF. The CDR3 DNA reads TGCGCCAGCAGCTTGGCTACAGGGCGGGAGGAGACCCAGTACTTC.